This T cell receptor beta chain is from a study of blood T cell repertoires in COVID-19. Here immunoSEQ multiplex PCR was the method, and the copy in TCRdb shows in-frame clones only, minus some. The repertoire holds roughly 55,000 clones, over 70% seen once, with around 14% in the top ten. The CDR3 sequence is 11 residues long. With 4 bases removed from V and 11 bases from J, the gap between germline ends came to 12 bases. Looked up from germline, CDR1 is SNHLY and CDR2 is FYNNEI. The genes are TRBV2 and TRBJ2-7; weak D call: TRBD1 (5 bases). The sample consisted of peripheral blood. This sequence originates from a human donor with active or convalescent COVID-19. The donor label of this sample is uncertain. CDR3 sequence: CASSGQLAKYF. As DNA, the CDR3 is TGTGCCAGCAGTGGACAGTTGGCAAAGTACTTC.